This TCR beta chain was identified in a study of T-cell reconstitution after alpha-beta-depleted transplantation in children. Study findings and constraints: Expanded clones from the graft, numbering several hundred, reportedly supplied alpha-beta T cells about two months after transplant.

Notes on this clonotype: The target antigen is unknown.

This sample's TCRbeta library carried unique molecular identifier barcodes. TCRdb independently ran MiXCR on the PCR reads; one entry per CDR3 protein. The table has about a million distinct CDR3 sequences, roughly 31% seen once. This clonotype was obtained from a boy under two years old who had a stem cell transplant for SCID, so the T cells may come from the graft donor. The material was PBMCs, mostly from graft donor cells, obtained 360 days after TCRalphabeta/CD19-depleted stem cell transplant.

The CDR3: CASSFRTGLETQYF. The CDR3 nucleotides are TGTGCCAGCAGCTTCAGGACTGGTCTGGAGACCCAGTACTTC. The V gene is TRBV7-9, the J gene TRBJ2-5, with D perhaps matching TRBD2 (5 bases). Germline CDR1 reads SEHNR; CDR2 reads FQNEAQ (reference sequence). CDR3 length equals 14 residues. V lost 3 bases to trimming and J lost 5 bases, with 13 bases between them.